The clone carrying this T cell receptor (beta chain) was seen ten or more times. Its target is not known. 5'RACE template switching generated TCR cDNA, adding a universal primer site and UMIs. Each CDR3 protein is one row after TCRdb ran MiXCR on the 5' RACE reads. The sample has under 95,000 distinct CDR3 sequences, around 7% seen once. The source of the sample is a study of T cells after yellow fever vaccination. Notes on the study in general: A minor fraction of clonotypes spanned both CD4 and CD8 compartments. The secondary T-cell response peaked on day 5, not day 15, but was weaker. One caveat is that FACS-sorted repertoires could contain abundant clonotypes contaminating from the bulk population.

This CDR3 has 14 amino acids. J gave up 8 bases and V 5 bases, and 6 bases lay outside the gene matches. The V gene's germline CDR1 is MNHEY and CDR2 SMNVEV (reference sequence). The V gene is TRBV27, the J gene TRBJ2-3; TRBD2 aligns across 11 bases. This receptor was identified in a young man who received the YFV17D yellow fever vaccine. Source: CD8+ T cells sorted from PBMCs, taken 9 to 10 days after the first yellow fever vaccination. CDR3 coding DNA: TGTGCCAGCAGTCCCTTAGCGGGGGGGCGTACGCAGTATTTT. It yields the protein CASSPLAGGRTQYF.